These 26 T cell receptor beta chains were all obtained from the same sample, sequenced in a study of metastatic and nonmetastatic thyroid tumors. All patients reached thyroid surgery having received no treatment beforehand. TCRdb re-analyzed the PCR reads using MiXCR. Among approximately 24,000 clones listed, just under 15% were seen once. Specimen: blood. The source is a female donor with papillary thyroid cancer or a benign thyroid nodule (not recorded which). Some clones in this sample may be carry-over from other donors' samples.

This clone was counted at least ten times. The V call is TRBV28, the J call TRBJ1-1, with D maybe TRBD1 (5 bases). The CDR3 is made up of 16 amino acids. V lost 6 bases, J lost 1 base, and 18 bases lay in between. Germline assignment: CDR1 MDHEN and CDR2 SYDVKM. The CDR3 reads CASRGVGVSTNTEAFF. CDR3 bases: TGTGCCAGCAGGGGGGTGGGTGTGTCCACGAACACTGAAGCTTTCTTT.

This clone turned up a few times. CDR3 region: CASRLFLGGVYGYTF. In nucleotides, the CDR3 is TGTGCCAGCAGATTGTTTCTAGGGGGGGTCTATGGCTACACCTTC. The rearrangement joins TRBV6-1 to TRBJ1-2, with D perhaps TRBD1 (6 bases). With 6 bases removed from V and 4 bases from J, the gap between germline ends came to 18 bases. The V gene's germline CDR1 is MNHNS and CDR2 SASEGT. The CDR3 runs 15 residues.

The sample holds a few counts of this clone. A much larger clone sits a single nucleotide away, making a read error possible. In the same sample, other DNA sequences code for this CDR3. The rearrangement uses TRBV6-1 and TRBJ2-3, with 10 bases identical to TRBD1. This CDR3 is 15 amino acids long. Looked up from germline, CDR1 is MNHNS and CDR2 is SASEGT. The trim removed 2 bases at V and 8 bases at J, leaving 7 bases unmatched. This CDR3 is CASSEWDRGSGTQYF. The CDR3, as DNA: TGTGCCAGCAGTGAATGGGACAGGGGATCAGGTACGCAGTATTTT.

This clone has just a few counts. The chain recombines TRBV6-1 with TRBJ2-5; D possibly matches TRBD1 or TRBD2 (5 bases each). The V gene's germline CDR1 is MNHNS and CDR2 SASEGT. V was trimmed by 0 bases and J by 4 bases, leaving 12 bases between them. This CDR3 is built from 15 residues. This CDR3 is CASSEAPRGSETQYF. In DNA, the CDR3 is TGTGCCAGCAGTGAAGCGCCGAGGGGATCAGAGACCCAGTACTTC.

This clone was recorded at least ten times. This sequence joins TRBV14 and TRBJ2-2; D unclear. This CDR3 is built from 14 residues. The V gene lost 5 bases and the J gene lost 4 bases, with 11 bases spanning the gap. The germline CDR1 and CDR2 sequences are SGHDN and FVKESK. DNA for the CDR3: TGTGCCAGCAGCTCACAACGTTCCACCGGGGAGCTGTTTTTT. It is translated as CASSSQRSTGELFF.

The sample holds many counts of this clone. The chain joins TRBV18 to TRBJ2-1; D is possibly TRBD2 (6 bases). The CDR3 consists of 16 residues. Germline CDR1 reads KGHSH; CDR2 reads LQKENI. The germline V and J ends were trimmed by 0 bases and 10 bases, with 19 bases remaining between them. For the CDR3, the DNA is TGTGCCAGCTCACCACCGAACGGTGTTGCCCGGGGGGAGCAGTTCTTC. It is translated as CASSPPNGVARGEQFF.

This clone was seen a handful of times. V usage is TRBV2 and J usage is TRBJ1-2; D is undetermined. V lost 7 bases and J lost 5, with 20 bases in between. Germline V CDR1 and CDR2: SNHLY, FYNNEI. CDR3 length equals 15 residues. This chain's CDR3 is CASNPEGLASYGYTF. CDR3 bases: TGTGCCAGCAACCCGGAGGGCCTAGCCAGTTATGGCTACACCTTC.

This clone was seen many times. The chain employs TRBV20-1 and TRBJ2-4; D is possibly TRBD2 (6 bases). The CDR3 sequence is 16 residues long. From germline, CDR1 is DFQATT and CDR2 SNEGSKA (reference sequence). The V gene lost 4 bases and the J gene lost 1 base, with 17 bases spanning the gap. CDR3 nucleotide sequence: TGCAGTGCTATTGGGGGGTGGGGTCAGGCCAAAAACATTCAGTACTTC. Protein product: CSAIGGWGQAKNIQYF.

Ten or more counts support this clone. The chain carries TRBV10-1 and TRBJ1-1; possible D gene TRBD1, 6 bases. The germline V gene has CDR1 WNHNN and CDR2 SYGVQD (reference sequence). The CDR3 is made up of 16 amino acids. Trimming removed 6 bases at V and 1 base at J, with 18 bases between. CDR3 nucleotides: TGCGCCAGCAGCACGAACAGGGACCCCCGGAACACTGAAGCTTTCTTT. Translated, it gives CASSTNRDPRNTEAFF.

This clone was seen a handful of times. This CDR3 is missing its conserved last phenylalanine or tryptophan, likely due to a read error. The DNA is left out, because the CDR3 cannot be placed on it with certainty; the CDR3 is given as TCRdb lists it. This rearrangement joins TRBV28 to TRBJ2-2; the DNA was not compared with TRBD2, the D call given in the table. The CDR3 contains 16 residues when both ends are counted. Germline V gives CDR1 MDHEN, CDR2 SYDVKM. The CDR3 protein is CASSLVAGEHVGEPFL.

The V and J genes are TRBV15 and TRBJ1-1; D ambiguous. Germline V gene sequence: CDR1 LNHNV, CDR2 YYDKDF (reference sequence). Trimming left V 1 base short and J 12 bases short, with 18 bases between. CDR3 length equals 14 residues. CDR3 loop: CATSRGSEFTGSFF. The CDR3 DNA follows: TGTGCCACCAGCAGAGGATCGGAGTTTACTGGATCTTTCTTT.

Only a few counts were recorded for this clone. A read error may be the cause here, since a much bigger clone is one base away. The gene calls are TRBV2 and TRBJ2-7; unclear D gene. The ends were cut back, 11 bases at V and 8 bases at J, with 19 bases in the middle. The CDR3 has 12 amino acids. Germline assignment: CDR1 SNHLY and CDR2 FYNNEI. CDR3 in DNA: TGTGCCGTCCGCGAGGTGGGAACCAAGCAGTACTTC. Amino acids: CAVREVGTKQYF.

This clone showed up many times. The V and J genes are TRBV6-1 and TRBJ2-2, with D perhaps given as TRBD1 or TRBD2 (5 bases each). CDR1 MNHNS and CDR2 SASEGT come from the germline V gene. CDR3 length: 16 amino acids. Trimming cost V 8 bases and J 6 bases, with 22 bases left between them. Here the CDR3 reads CASQGRTHRDAGELFF. The CDR3 DNA reads as TGTGCCAGCCAGGGACGGACACACCGTGATGCCGGGGAGCTGTTTTTT.

There are many counts of this clone. This chain connects TRBV11-3 to TRBJ2-1; possibly TRBD2 for D (5 bases). Germline V CDR1 and CDR2: SGHNT, YENEEA. V was shortened by 5 bases and J by 0 bases, with 11 bases between the two germline ends. The CDR3 totals 15 residues. CDR3 nucleotide sequence: TGTGCCAGCAGCACCGGACTGGCCTCCTACAATGAGCAGTTCTTC. Protein sequence: CASSTGLASYNEQFF.

Ten or more counts support this clone. The V and J genes are TRBV6-1 and TRBJ2-5, with 7 bases that match TRBD1. The V and J ends lost 5 bases and 5 bases, in that order; junction bases with no gene match: 8. Germline assignment: CDR1 MNHNS and CDR2 SASEGT. CDR3 size: 14 residues. The CDR3, as DNA: TGTGCCAGCAGTCGCGCTAGCAGGGGGGAGACCCAGTACTTC. Translation gives CASSRASRGETQYF.

Comment on this clone: This sequence may be a read error, since a much larger clone differs from it by one base. The same CDR3 can be traced to other DNA sequences in this sample. The gene calls are TRBV3-1 and TRBJ2-2; no definite D call. Germline V gene lookup returns CDR1 LGHDT and CDR2 YNNKEL (reference sequence). This CDR3 comprises 14 residues. CDR3 sequence: CASSQMTASEELFF. CDR3 bases: TGTGCCAGCAGCCAGATGACGGCGAGCGAGGAGCTGTTCTTT.

In this sample, this clone turned up many times. Since a much larger clone is just one base distant, this may be a read error. Other DNA variants within this sample encode the same CDR3. The V gene is TRBV7-9, the J gene TRBJ2-7; 9 bases are shared with TRBD1. The CDR3 is 15 amino acids. CDR1 is SEHNR and CDR2 is FQNEAQ in the germline V gene (reference sequence). The CDR3 here is CASRQGEVELGEQYF. As DNA, the CDR3 is TGCGCCAGCAGACAGGGGGAGGTTGAACTTGGCGAGCAGTACTTC.

There are many counts of this clone. This sequence joins TRBV12-3 or TRBV12-4 and TRBJ1-1; D gene ambiguous. Trimming cost V 6 bases and J 3 bases, with 11 bases left between them. The CDR3 is 13 residues long. The CDR3: CASSDRTDTEAFF. The CDR3 DNA reads as TGTGCCAGCAGCGATAGAACGGACACTGAAGCTTTCTTT.

This clone was seen many times. The chain employs TRBV4-1 and TRBJ2-5; 11 bases are shared with TRBD2. Germline lookup yields CDR1 MGHRA and CDR2 YSYEKL. Trimming removed 0 bases from V and 5 bases from J; junction bases left unmatched: 14. The length of the CDR3 is 19 residues. The CDR3 DNA reads TGCGCCAGCAGCCAAGATCATACTAGCGGGAGCCTCCGGAGGGAGACCCAGTACTTC. This encodes CASSQDHTSGSLRRETQYF.

At least ten counts were recorded for this clone. The chain has TRBV10-3 and TRBJ2-5, with D possibly matching TRBD2 (5 bases). The V gene's germline CDR1 is ENHRY and CDR2 SYGVKD. V lost 4 bases to trimming and J lost 1 base, with 10 bases between them. There are 14 residues in the CDR3. The CDR3 DNA reads TGTGCCATCAGTGGAGAAGCGGCCCAAGAGACCCAGTACTTC. Protein sequence: CAISGEAAQETQYF.

This clone was detected ten times or more. V and J are TRBV14 and TRBJ2-1; the match to TRBD2 covers 12 bases. The CDR3 contains 13 residues. Trimming removed 7 bases from V and 9 bases from J; junction bases left unmatched: 4. Germline loops: CDR1 SGHDN, CDR2 FVKESK. In DNA form, the CDR3 reads TGTGCCAGCAACCTAGCGGGAGGGGGTGAGCAGTTCTTC. Amino acid sequence: CASNLAGGGEQFF.

The chain couples TRBV27 to TRBJ1-2, with D unresolved. Deletions cut 1 base from V and 4 bases from J, with 22 bases between. The CDR3 sequence is 18 residues long. Per the germline V gene, CDR1 is MNHEY and CDR2 is SMNVEV (reference sequence). CDR3 DNA sequence: TGTGCCAGCAGTTTATATCAATGTGGCGGTATTGCCGGCTATGGCTACACCTTC. Encoded protein: CASSLYQCGGIAGYGYTF.

The sample holds many counts of this clone. This chain links TRBV10-2 with TRBJ1-1, with 9 bases lining up with TRBD1. Trimming cost V 7 bases and J 0 bases; bases outside gene matches: 6. Germline lookup yields CDR1 WSHSY and CDR2 SAAADI. The CDR3 spans 15 residues. The CDR3 nucleotides are TGCGCCAGCACCCCGACAGGGGGGATGAACACTGAAGCTTTCTTT. Protein: CASTPTGGMNTEAFF.

This clone was detected only a few times. One junction end does not reproduce the germline sequence, and a read error may be involved. This chain connects TRBV12-3 or TRBV12-4 to TRBJ2-3; 8 bases are a match to TRBD2. CDR3 length equals 15 residues. CDR3 bases: TGTGCCAGCAGTCCGAGCGGGAGAGCGACAGATACGCAGAGTTTT. Protein sequence: CASSPSGRATDTQSF.

This clone was seen at least ten times. The chain is built from TRBV19 and TRBJ1-5; 9 bases match TRBD1. The CDR3 covers 14 residues. Germline CDR1 and CDR2: LNHDA and SQIVND (reference sequence). V lost 4 bases to trimming and J lost 2 bases; unmatched junction nucleotides: 0. CDR3 sequence: CASSRTGGNQPQHF. In DNA form, the CDR3 reads TGTGCCAGTAGTAGGACAGGGGGCAATCAGCCCCAGCATTTT.

This clone has a count of ten or more. V gene TRBV7-9 combines with J gene TRBJ2-5; D is perhaps TRBD1 or TRBD2 (5 bases each). V lost 2 bases and J lost 5, with 12 bases in between. From germline, CDR1 is SEHNR and CDR2 FQNEAQ (reference sequence). This CDR3 has 14 amino acids. Written as DNA, the CDR3 is TGTGCCAGCAGCTTATCAGGGACCATCGAGACCCAGTACTTC. Protein sequence: CASSLSGTIETQYF. Together with reference TRBV7-9 and TRBJ2-5, the CDR3 gives the full variable domain: DTGVSQNPRHKITKRGQNVTFRCDPISEHNRLYWYRQTLGQGPEFLTYFQNEAQLEKSRLLSDRFSAERPKGSFSTLEIQRTEQGDSAMYLCASSLSGTIETQYFGPGTRLLVL.